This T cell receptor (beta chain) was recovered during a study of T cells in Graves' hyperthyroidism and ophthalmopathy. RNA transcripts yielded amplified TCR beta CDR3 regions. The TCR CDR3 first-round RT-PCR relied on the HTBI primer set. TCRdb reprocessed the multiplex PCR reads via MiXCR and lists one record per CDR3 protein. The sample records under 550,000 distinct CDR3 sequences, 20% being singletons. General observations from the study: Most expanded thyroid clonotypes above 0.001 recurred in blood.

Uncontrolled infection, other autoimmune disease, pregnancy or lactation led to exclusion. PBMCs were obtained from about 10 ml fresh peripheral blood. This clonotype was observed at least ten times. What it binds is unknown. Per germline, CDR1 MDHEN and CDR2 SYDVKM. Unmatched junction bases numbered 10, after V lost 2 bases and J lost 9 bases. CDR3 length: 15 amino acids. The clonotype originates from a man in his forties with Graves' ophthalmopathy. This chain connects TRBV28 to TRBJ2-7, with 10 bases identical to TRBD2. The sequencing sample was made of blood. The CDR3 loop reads CASSLKLAGYQGQYF. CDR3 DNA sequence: TGTGCCAGCAGTTTAAAACTAGCGGGGTATCAGGGGCAGTACTTC. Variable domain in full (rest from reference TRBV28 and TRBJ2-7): DVKVTQSSRYLVKRTGEKVFLECVQDMDHENMFWYRQDPGLGLRLIYFSYDVKMKEKGDIPEGYSVSREKKERFSLILESASTNQTSMYLCASSLKLAGYQGQYFGPGTRLTVT.